This entry describes one TCR beta chain. Germline CDR1 reads DFQATT; CDR2 reads SNEGSKA (reference sequence). V lost 6 bases and J lost 6; bases outside the gene matches: 14. The CDR3 sequence is 15 residues long. Negative isolation yielded the CD8+ and CD4+ T cells, while FACS enriched the TEMRA cells. This sample was taken from a study of CD8 T cells in Susac syndrome. Overall study: At the time of blood draw, patients with Susac syndrome were therapy-naive, receiving corticosteroids, or receiving intravenous immunoglobulin alone.

With random hexamers, reverse transcription was performed on about 0.5 to 1 ug of RNA. TCRdb called the immunoSEQ multiplex PCR reads again in MiXCR, with one record for every CDR3 protein. This table has about 100,000 distinct CDR3 sequences, approximately 95% appearing once. The chain is built from TRBV20-1 and TRBJ1-1; 9 nucleotides match TRBD1. This TCR derives from a human donor with Susac syndrome. The sequencing input was CD8+ T cells from PBMCs. The CDR3 sequence: CSAHRDRVRGPEAFF. The CDR3 region has the DNA TGCAGTGCACACCGGGACAGGGTAAGAGGCCCTGAAGCTTTCTTT.